The 30 T cell receptor beta chains listed next were all sequenced from one sample in a study of cytomegalovirus exposure and HLA in healthy donors (dated 2017 in TCRdb). The library was generated by the immunoSEQ multiplex PCR assay. A mixture of 60 forward primers for TCR Vbeta segments and 13 reverse primers for TCR Jbeta segments was used in the multiplex PCR. TCRdb retrieved this table from immuneACCESS and kept in-frame rearrangements only. Not all clones are present; in checked studies, unresolved V genes account for under half, and no reason is known for the remainder. The table for this sample lists 75,000 to 95,000 clones; around 77% of them were counted only once. The ten largest clones add up to around 3.2% of the sample. The sequenced sample was PBMCs. These TCRs come from a man aged 50-59 years in good health and CMV-seronegative.

Comments on this clone: At one end, the junction sequence differs from germline, possibly due to a read error. The J gene is TRBJ1-3, the V gene TRBV2; 7 nucleotides agree with TRBD1. This CDR3 spans 12 amino acids. Germline V lookup: CDR1 SNHLY, CDR2 FYNNEI. The CDR3 sequence: CASRGTEPRMNF. CDR3 nucleotide sequence: TGTGCCAGCAGAGGGACAGAGCCCAGGATGAATTTT.

The chain is built from TRBV2 and TRBJ2-5; D is perhaps TRBD1 (7 bases). V lost 3 bases, J lost 5 bases, and 13 bases lay in between. Germline V gives CDR1 SNHLY, CDR2 FYNNEI. The CDR3 is made up of 14 amino acids. CDR3 loop: CASSDSTGRETQYF. Here the CDR3 DNA reads TGTGCCAGCAGTGATTCGACAGGGAGGGAGACCCAGTACTTC.

This clone was recorded once. The chain couples TRBV27 to TRBJ2-2; D possibly corresponds to TRBD1 (5 bases). The CDR3 is 15 amino acids. V gave up 3 bases and J gave up 2 bases, with 10 bases separating them. Germline CDR1 and CDR2: MNHEY and SMNVEV (reference sequence). In nucleotides, the CDR3 is TGTGCCAGCAGTTTCCGGTGGGGCAACACCGGGGAGCTGTTTTTT. Residues: CASSFRWGNTGELFF.

The CDR3 protein is CASSSGGLGEFF. The CDR3 DNA follows: TGTGCCAGCAGCTCCGGGGGTCTGGGTGAGTTCTTC. V and J are TRBV7-2 and TRBJ2-1, with D possibly matching TRBD2 (6 bases). This CDR3 spans 12 amino acids. Germline V CDR1 and CDR2: SGHTA, FQGNSA. V lost 4 bases, J lost 14 bases, and 15 bases lay in between.

The sample holds one count of this clone. This chain uses TRBV5-6 with TRBJ1-1, with 9 bases identical to TRBD1. After removal of 2 bases from V and 1 base from J, the junction contained 3 bases not matched to a gene. CDR1 is SGHDT and CDR2 is YYEEEE in the germline V gene. The CDR3 totals 15 residues. CDR3 sequence (DNA): TGTGCCAGCAGCTTAGACAGGGGGAGGAACACTGAAGCTTTCTTT. Amino acid sequence: CASSLDRGRNTEAFF.

The V gene is TRBV30, the J gene TRBJ2-5, with 9 bases that match TRBD2. Germline V lookup: CDR1 GTSNPN, CDR2 SVGIG (reference sequence). J gave up 2 bases and V 0 bases, and 7 bases lay outside the gene matches. The CDR3 runs to 16 residues. The CDR3 spells CAWSVGLAGAQETQYF. The CDR3 DNA sequence: TGTGCCTGGAGTGTGGGATTAGCGGGGGCTCAAGAGACCCAGTACTTC. Full variable domain (remainder filled in from reference TRBV30 and TRBJ2-5): SQTIHQWPATLVQPVGSPLSLECTVEGTSNPNLYWYRQAAGRGLQLLFYSVGIGQISSEVPQNLSASRPQDRQFILSSKKLLLSDSGFYLCAWSVGLAGAQETQYFGPGTRLLVL.

The chain is built from TRBV6-4 and TRBJ2-1; 7 nucleotides agree with TRBD2. The germline CDR1 and CDR2 sequences are MRHNA and SNTAGT. The CDR3 spans 16 residues. V lost 5 bases, J lost 9 bases, and 16 bases stayed unmatched. The CDR3 protein is CASSKQSGLSGGEQFF. CDR3 nucleotide sequence: TGTGCCAGCAGTAAACAGTCCGGGCTCTCGGGGGGTGAGCAGTTCTTC.

The sample holds a few counts of this clone. V is TRBV28 and J is TRBJ2-6; D gene ambiguous. V lost 10 bases and J 0 bases, leaving 10 bases between the germline ends. Germline-derived CDR1 and CDR2 are MDHEN and SYDVKM. The CDR3 runs to 14 residues. The CDR3 loop reads CATLVISGANVLTF. Here the CDR3 DNA reads TGTGCCACTCTAGTGATCTCTGGGGCCAACGTCCTGACTTTC.

This clone came up a few times. The chain combines TRBV19 with TRBJ2-7; 16 positions agree with TRBD2. CDR3 length: 18 residues. Germline CDR1 is LNHDA and CDR2 is SQIVND (reference sequence). V was clipped by 6 bases and J by 1 base; unmatched bases: 9. The CDR3 DNA is TGTGCCAGTAGGAAAGGGACTAGCGGGGGGGCTCGGTCCTACGAGCAGTACTTC. Translating gives CASRKGTSGGARSYEQYF.

V gene TRBV11-3 combines with J gene TRBJ2-7; a weak D match, TRBD2 (6 bases). The V and J ends lost 5 bases and 0 bases respectively, with 20 bases between them. CDR3 length equals 17 residues. Germline CDR1 reads SGHNT; CDR2 reads YENEEA. DNA of the CDR3: TGTGCCAGCAGCACTCTTGGTCGGGGGACTCCCTCCTACGAGCAGTACTTC. Translation: CASSTLGRGTPSYEQYF.

The genes are TRBV11-1 and TRBJ2-7; 7 nucleotides match TRBD2. The CDR3 runs to 15 residues. The V gene end was trimmed by 1 base and the J gene end by 0 bases; junction bases not matched to a gene: 3. The germline CDR1 and CDR2 sequences are SGHAT and FQDESV (reference sequence). The CDR3, as DNA: TGTGCCAGCAGCTTAGACGGGGGGACCTCCTACGAGCAGTACTTC. Protein: CASSLDGGTSYEQYF.

The rearrangement joins TRBV27 to TRBJ1-6; the match to TRBD1 covers 9 bases. Losses at the gene ends were 9 bases for V and 8 bases for J; bases not matched to a gene: 11. CDR3 size: 15 residues. Germline V gene lookup returns CDR1 MNHEY and CDR2 SMNVEV (reference sequence). This CDR3 reads CASRTGGMVYSPLHF. Here the CDR3 DNA reads TGTGCCAGTCGTACAGGGGGCATGGTTTATTCACCCCTCCACTTT.

The chain links TRBV5-1 to TRBJ1-2; no definite D call. V gave up 4 bases and J gave up 1 base, with 8 bases separating them. Germline V gives CDR1 SGHRS, CDR2 YFSETQ. CDR3 length equals 13 residues. The chain's CDR3 is CASSPNGNYGYTF. The CDR3 DNA sequence: TGCGCCAGCAGCCCGAACGGTAACTATGGCTACACCTTC.

The genes are TRBV9 and TRBJ2-5; a possible D gene is TRBD2 (5 bases). The CDR3 has 15 residues. Germline loops: CDR1 SGDLS, CDR2 YYNGEE. Trimming took off 1 base at V and 4 bases at J, with 14 bases between the two ends. CDR3: CASSVSGLEGETQYF. DNA for the CDR3: TGTGCCAGCAGCGTATCCGGGCTCGAGGGAGAGACCCAGTACTTC.

V gene TRBV5-4 combines with J gene TRBJ2-7; 9 bases match TRBD1. With V trimmed by 5 bases and J by 2 bases, 5 bases remained unmatched. Germline V gene sequence: CDR1 SGHNT, CDR2 YYREEE (reference sequence). The CDR3 is 14 residues long. CDR3 protein: CASSRDRVTYEQYF. The CDR3 DNA reads TGTGCCAGCAGTCGGGACAGGGTAACCTACGAGCAGTACTTC.

The gene calls are TRBV7-8 and TRBJ2-3; D is unresolved. This CDR3 has 12 amino acids. The V and J ends lost 2 bases and 7 bases respectively, with 7 bases between them. The germline gives CDR1 SGHVS, CDR2 FQNEAQ. CDR3 sequence: CASSLLLNTQYF. The CDR3 DNA sequence: TGTGCCAGCAGCTTACTCCTAAATACGCAGTATTTT. Using reference TRBV7-8 and TRBJ2-3 for the parts outside the CDR3, the full variable domain is GAGVSQSPRYKVAKRGQDVALRCDPISGHVSLFWYQQALGQGPEFLTYFQNEAQLDKSGLPSDRFFAERPEGSVSTLKIQRTQQEDSAVYLCASSLLLNTQYFGPGTRLTVL.

The chain recombines TRBV19 with TRBJ1-1; 7 nucleotides line up with TRBD1. Germline V lookup: CDR1 LNHDA, CDR2 SQIVND (reference sequence). This CDR3 has 15 amino acids. J gave up 4 bases and V 4 bases, and 9 bases lay outside the gene matches. The CDR3 region is CASSTPSGGVTEAFF. CDR3 nucleotide sequence: TGTGCCAGTAGTACCCCGTCAGGGGGTGTCACTGAAGCTTTCTTT.

This chain joins TRBV7-3 and TRBJ2-2, with 8 bases identical to TRBD1. V trimming: 4 bases; J trimming: 6 bases; junction bases outside the gene matches: 7. This CDR3 has 15 residues. The germline V gene encodes CDR1 SGHTA and CDR2 FQGTGA. The CDR3 loop reads CASSSGGASPGELFF. In DNA, the CDR3 is TGTGCCAGCAGCTCAGGGGGCGCAAGTCCCGGGGAGCTGTTTTTT.

The J gene is TRBJ2-7, the V gene TRBV7-3; D unresolved. Looked up from germline, CDR1 is SGHTA and CDR2 is FQGTGA. Trimming took off 2 bases at V and 0 bases at J, with 8 bases between the two ends. The CDR3 is made up of 14 amino acids. CDR3 DNA: TGTGCCAGCAGCTTAGGCAGGCTCTCCTACGAGCAGTACTTC. Translating it yields CASSLGRLSYEQYF.

The chain employs TRBV7-2 and TRBJ1-5, with TRBD1 as a possible D gene (5 bases). Germline V gene sequence: CDR1 SGHTA, CDR2 FQGNSA. V lost 5 bases, J lost 3 bases, and 11 bases lay in between. The CDR3 covers 14 residues. The CDR3 protein is CASSRRGYNQPQHF. CDR3 DNA sequence: TGTGCCAGCAGCCGGCGGGGGTACAATCAGCCCCAGCATTTT.

The chain carries TRBV4-3 and TRBJ2-3; 8 bases map to TRBD2. The junction had 17 bases not matched to a gene; V was cut back by 5 bases and J by 1 base. The germline gives CDR1 LGHNA, CDR2 YSLEER. This CDR3 region has 19 residues. The CDR3 sequence: CASSFNPPGGDNRTDTQYF. The CDR3 DNA sequence: TGCGCCAGCAGCTTCAACCCCCCGGGAGGGGACAACCGCACAGATACGCAGTATTTT.

The gene calls are TRBV5-5 and TRBJ1-4; the D gene is possibly TRBD1 (5 bases). The V gene lost 0 bases and the J gene lost 0 bases, with 6 bases spanning the gap. The germline V gene encodes CDR1 SGHKS and CDR2 YYEKEE (reference sequence). CDR3 length equals 15 residues. The CDR3 region has the DNA TGTGCCAGCAGCTTGGACAGGACAACTAATGAAAAACTGTTTTTT. This codes for CASSLDRTTNEKLFF.

The genes are TRBV5-4 and TRBJ1-1; no reliable D call. The V end was cut by 4 bases, the J end by 1 base, with 14 bases between. Germline V gene lookup returns CDR1 SGHNT and CDR2 YYREEE (reference sequence). The CDR3 extends over 15 amino acids. In DNA, the CDR3 is TGTGCCAGCAGCCCCCCCGCGGCCCGGAACACTGAAGCTTTCTTT. This translates into CASSPPAARNTEAFF.

V usage is TRBV2 and J usage is TRBJ2-4; D possibly corresponds to TRBD1 (6 bases). The length of the CDR3 is 15 residues. From germline, CDR1 is SNHLY and CDR2 FYNNEI. V was clipped by 7 bases and J by 3 bases, with 16 bases between them. This CDR3 is CASIEGVVVKNIQYF. Written as DNA, the CDR3 is TGTGCCAGCATCGAGGGGGTCGTTGTCAAAAACATTCAGTACTTC. The complete variable domain, with remaining parts taken from reference TRBV2 and TRBJ2-4, reads EPEVTQTPSHQVTQMGQEVILRCVPISNHLYFYWYRQILGQKVEFLVSFYNNEISEKSEIFDDQFSVERPDGSNFTLKIRSTKLEDSAMYFCASIEGVVVKNIQYFGAGTRLSVL.

V gene TRBV2 combines with J gene TRBJ1-6; possibly TRBD1 for D (5 bases). CDR3 size: 16 residues. Germline V CDR1 and CDR2: SNHLY, FYNNEI. Trimming left V 0 bases short and J 7 bases short, with 13 bases between. This CDR3 is CASSEARAGGNSPLHF. The DNA for the CDR3 is TGTGCCAGCAGTGAAGCCAGGGCGGGAGGAAATTCACCCCTCCACTTT.

The rearrangement uses TRBV5-1 and TRBJ2-3; no reliable D call. The CDR3 runs to 14 residues. Germline V gene sequence: CDR1 SGHRS, CDR2 YFSETQ. Trimming pared 1 base from V and 2 bases from J, leaving 8 bases between. The DNA for the CDR3 is TGCGCCAGCAGCTTGCTAGACCCCACAGATACGCAGTATTTT. Its protein product is CASSLLDPTDTQYF. Together with reference TRBV5-1 and TRBJ2-3, the CDR3 gives the full variable domain: KAGVTQTPRYLIKTRGQQVTLSCSPISGHRSVSWYQQTPGQGLQFLFEYFSETQRNKGNFPGRFSGRQFSNSRSEMNVSTLELGDSALYLCASSLLDPTDTQYFGPGTRLTVL.

This rearrangement joins TRBV27 to TRBJ2-1, with TRBD2 matching over 9 bases. The V segment lost 8 bases and the J segment 6 bases; nucleotides outside the gene matches: 2. This CDR3 contains 12 residues. Germline CDR1 and CDR2: MNHEY and SMNVEV (reference sequence). For the CDR3, the DNA is TGTGCCAGCGGGCGGGGGGGCAATGAGCAGTTCTTC. It yields the protein CASGRGGNEQFF.

The V and J genes are TRBV5-5 and TRBJ1-3; unclear D gene. Germline CDR1 SGHKS, CDR2 YYEKEE (reference sequence). The CDR3 runs to 16 residues. Trimming shortened V by 0 bases and J by 4 bases, and 14 bases separated the two germline ends. CDR3 protein: CASSLEIATQGNTIYF. The CDR3 region has the DNA TGTGCCAGCAGCTTGGAAATAGCGACCCAAGGAAACACCATATATTTT.

This clone was observed a few times. The genes are TRBV6-6 and TRBJ1-5, with D possibly matching TRBD1 (6 bases). CDR1 and CDR2 (germline): MNHNY, SVGAGI (reference sequence). This CDR3 region has 13 residues. V shed 6 bases and J shed 9 bases, with 15 bases lying between them. The CDR3 DNA sequence: TGTGCCAGCAGCCGCCTTTGGGGGCCGCCCCAGCATTTT. This sequence encodes CASSRLWGPPQHF.

V usage is TRBV9 and J usage is TRBJ2-3; possible D gene TRBD2, 6 bases. The CDR3 runs 17 residues. Per the germline V gene, CDR1 is SGDLS and CDR2 is YYNGEE. V was pared by 0 bases and J by 0 bases, with 14 bases between. The CDR3 region is CASSVEPAGTSTDTQYF. The CDR3 nucleotides are TGTGCCAGCAGCGTAGAACCGGCGGGGACTAGCACAGATACGCAGTATTTT.